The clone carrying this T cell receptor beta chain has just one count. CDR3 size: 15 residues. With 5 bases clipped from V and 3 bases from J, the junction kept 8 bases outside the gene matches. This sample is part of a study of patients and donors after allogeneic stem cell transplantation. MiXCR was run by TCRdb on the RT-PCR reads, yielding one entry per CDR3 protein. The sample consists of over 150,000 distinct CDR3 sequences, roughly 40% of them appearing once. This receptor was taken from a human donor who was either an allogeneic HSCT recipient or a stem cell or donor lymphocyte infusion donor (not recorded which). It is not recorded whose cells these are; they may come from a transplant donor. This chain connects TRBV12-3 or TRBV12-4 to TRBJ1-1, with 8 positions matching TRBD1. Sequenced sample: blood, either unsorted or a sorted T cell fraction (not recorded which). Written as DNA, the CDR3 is TGTGCCAGCAGTCCACAGACAGGGGTGCACACTGAAGCTTTCTTT. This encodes CASSPQTGVHTEAFF.